The source of this TCR beta chain is a study of cytomegalovirus exposure and HLA in healthy donors. Trimming took 3 bases from V and 6 from J; bases not matched to a gene: 9. Germline lookup yields CDR1 LNHDA and CDR2 SQIVND (reference sequence). The length of the CDR3 is 15 residues. The primer mix had 60 Vbeta and 13 Jbeta primers. Clones were sequenced by immunoSEQ multiplex PCR, and TCRdb holds only the in-frame ones, with some missing. This sample has under 200,000 clones; over 60% occur once, and the top ten carry less than 1.6%. Sequencing used PBMCs. The chain has TRBV19 and TRBJ2-3; 7 nucleotides agree with TRBD2. The TCR comes from a girl between 10 and 17 years old in good health and CMV-seronegative. CDR3 protein: CASSMIQGGSDTQYF. The CDR3 region has the DNA TGTGCCAGTAGTATGATCCAGGGAGGGTCGGATACGCAGTATTTT.